The clone carrying this TCR beta chain appeared once. The antigen remains unidentified. These data come from a study of T cells in narcolepsy. Measured with immunoSEQ multiplex PCR; TCRdb has only the in-frame clones, and not every one. The sample has tens of thousands of clones, roughly 84% seen once. V was clipped by 4 bases and J by 0 bases, with 16 bases between them. The germline gives CDR1 SGHDT, CDR2 YYEEEE. The CDR3 consists of 16 residues. General observations from the study: Healthy controls reportedly lacked the autoreactive clonotypes serially found in patients' blood.

The sequenced material came from CD45RA- memory CD4+ T cells from PBMCs. This clonotype was sampled from a human donor with narcolepsy. The chain combines TRBV5-6 with TRBJ1-1; tentative D call: TRBD1 (5 bases). CDR3 loop: CASSLVGGLMNTEAFF. CDR3 coding DNA: TGTGCCAGCAGCCTTGTCGGGGGACTCATGAACACTGAAGCTTTCTTT.